These 4 T cell receptor beta chains share one sample of origin, sequenced in a study of T cell changes during pregnancy in multiple sclerosis. The data were produced by immunoSEQ multiplex PCR, yet TCRdb's version contains in-frame clones alone and is incomplete. The sample gives about 73,000 clones, roughly 90% of which show up once; more than 8% is in the top ten. This specimen consisted of peripheral blood, obtained after pregnancy. Receptor source: a female donor in good health, enrolled as a control in a pregnancy study.

The genes are TRBV6-6 and TRBJ2-1, with a weak D call TRBD2 (5 bases). Trimming took off 4 bases at V and 10 bases at J, with 17 bases between the two ends. This CDR3 has 14 residues. CDR1 MNHNY and CDR2 SVGAGI come from the germline V gene (reference sequence). The CDR3 spells CASSSTDSGGEQFF. The DNA of the CDR3 is TGTGCCAGCAGTTCCACGGACTCAGGCGGGGAGCAGTTCTTC.

The chain joins TRBV11-3 to TRBJ2-3, with D maybe TRBD2 (6 bases). This CDR3 has 16 amino acids. Per germline, CDR1 SGHNT and CDR2 YENEEA. Trimming took off 1 base at V and 3 bases at J, with 14 bases between the two ends. CDR3 amino acids: CASSLGRVRRTDTQYF. The CDR3 coding sequence is TGTGCCAGCAGCTTAGGGAGGGTCCGAAGGACAGATACGCAGTATTTT.

CDR3 sequence: CASSSYRGGFATNEKLFF. The DNA for the CDR3 is TGTGCCAGCAGCTCATACAGGGGGGGTTTTGCAACTAATGAAAAACTGTTTTTT. The chain employs TRBV7-2 and TRBJ1-4; 8 bases fit TRBD1. CDR3 size: 18 residues. The trim removed 4 bases at V and 0 bases at J, leaving 10 bases unmatched. The germline V gene encodes CDR1 SGHTA and CDR2 FQGNSA.

This clone was seen only a few times. The chain carries TRBV7-6 and TRBJ2-2; D remains unclear. The CDR3 extends over 15 amino acids. Germline V gene data show CDR1 as SGHVS and CDR2 as FNYEAQ. V was shortened by 1 base and J by 1 base, with 7 bases between the two germline ends. CDR3 coding DNA: TGTGCCAGCAGCTTAGGCCAGATGAACACCGGGGAGCTGTTTTTT. It yields the protein CASSLGQMNTGELFF.